The text below deals with one T cell receptor beta chain. The antigen it recognizes is unknown. No much larger clonotype is one base removed from it; base qualities were not supplied. The sample is drawn from a study of blood T cells in healthy people across ages (dated by TCRdb to the mid-2010s). Looking at the study overall: In model experiments, roughly one uniquely barcoded TCR beta cDNA molecule per two T cells was captured by template switching. Using deep sequencing normalized with unique cDNA molecular identifiers, the study measured how TCR beta repertoire diversity changes with age. The donors were divided into four age groups: young (average around 16 years), middle-aged (over 35), aged (about 56) and long-lived (82). To avoid experimental bias, donors of different ages were randomly spread across the sequencing lanes. For two donors (one aged 18 to 29 and one aged 80 or older), the study analyzed two additional independent replicas of 1 million unique cDNA reads from the same blood draw.

Study-level results and caveats: A strong correlation was found between observed TCR beta diversity and the percentage of naive T cells measured by flow cytometry. Observed TCR beta diversity per million T cells fell roughly linearly with age, and a significant reduction was already apparent by age roughly 40. Estimates of total diversity based on one million sequenced T cells were regarded as lower bounds and as underestimates. Compared with the aged group, more naive CD4+ T cells, fewer expanded clones and increased TCR diversity were shown by the long-lived group, suggesting age selection. Conclusive comparison of naive and antigen-experienced compartments was prevented by the profiling of bulk unsorted PBMCs. Because donor CMV infection status was unknown, age-related changes in expanded clonotypes were potentially confounded.

The library was prepared using 5' RACE. The listed sequencing device is Illumina HiSeq 2500. A second PCR of roughly 7 to 12 cycles was run with a J-beta primer mix and a sample-barcoded 5' primer. A unique molecular identifier was introduced onto each TCR beta cDNA molecule by a template-switch 5' adaptor carrying 12 random nucleotides. Each sample yielded at least 2.5 million CDR3-containing paired-end reads. First-strand cDNA was synthesized from all RNA with the Mint cDNA synthesis kit, primed by a TRBC-specific oligonucleotide. Following uracil-DNA glycosylase treatment, a first 18-cycle PCR with universal primers M1SS and BC2_uni_R was performed on all cDNA. In the original analysis: Normalization of each sample was performed by random selection of 1 million high-quality reads, each carrying a distinct molecular identifier. Instead of being binned into consensus sequences, reads with shared molecular identifiers were discarded. MiTCR, run with a Q25 quality threshold and the strictest error-elimination algorithm, handled CDR3 identification, clonotype clustering and error correction. Lower-bound total TCR beta diversity was estimated with a nonparametric unseen species model using Euler transformation. TCRdb reanalyzed the raw reads on its own, using fastp at Q25 for trimming and MiXCR for clone calling, and kept in-frame beta chains. Each CDR3 protein gets just one entry, which takes the most common genes and DNA from the rows behind it. The V and J calls, along with clone size, are taken from TCRdb and not from the paper's own processing. Recorded for this sample are around 690,000 distinct CDR3 sequences; approximately 50% of them occurred a single time. The top ten constitute 30% to 40% of the sample.

Donors were 35 to 40 systemically healthy Caucasian individuals from Russia aged 6 to 90 years. Ten milliliters of peripheral blood were drawn from each donor into EDTA-treated Vacutainer tubes. Ficoll-Paque density-gradient centrifugation was used to isolate PBMCs, with at least 6.5 million per sample. Trizol reagent was used to extract total RNA from the PBMCs, yielding at least 5 micrograms per sample. For every donor, an aliquot of PBMCs went through flow cytometry to measure the percentages of naive CD45RAhigh/CD27high T cells. The clonotype was recovered from a man between 60 and 70 years old in good health. The sample was blood.

In nucleotides, the sequence is TGTGCCAGCAGCTCCGTTAATTCACCCCTCCACTTT. Its protein product is CASSSVNSPLHF. The chain joins TRBV7-2 to TRBJ1-6; no confident D gene assignment can be made. From cysteine to phenylalanine, the CDR3 is 12 amino acids long. Just CDR3 DNA is preserved here, 36 bases in frame from base 1. V was cut back by 4 bases and J by 6 bases, leaving a gap of 4 bases between them. CDR1 and CDR2 were assigned from the germline V gene as SGHTA and FQGNSA.